This is a list of T cell receptor beta chains from one sample in a study of shared T cell receptors in the human thymus. The repertoire was sequenced with immunoSEQ multiplex PCR; TCRdb's copy has only in-frame clones and lacks some. The sample holds some 640,000 clones; roughly 86% are singletons and the top ten take roughly 0.0089%. These sequences were also reported in another study, on human thymus T cells.

Sequences were obtained from thymocytes. The source of these receptors is a boy in the first two years of life with a congenital heart defect. Both conserved end residues are part of each CDR3. The order of the fields is CDR3 protein, CDR3 DNA, J gene, V gene, clone size, D gene. The D gene is left open where the match is weak. The size of a clone is reported for some rows only, either as once, few or many, or as a class for expanded clones.

CASSKPGLADYEQYF | TGTGCCAGCAGTAAACCGGGACTAGCGGACTACGAGCAGTACTTC | TRBJ2-7 | TRBV28 | NA | TRBD2
CASSTYRGDQYF | TGTGCCAGCAGCACCTACCGGGGGGACCAGTACTTC | TRBJ2-5 | TRBV21-1 | once | NA
CASSQLRDRGHYGYTF | TGCGCCAGCAGCCAGCTCCGGGACAGGGGACACTATGGCTACACCTTC | TRBJ1-2 | TRBV4-3 | NA | TRBD1
CASSLCSRGTQYF | TGTGCCAGCAGTTTATGCTCGCGGGGTACGCAGTATTTT | TRBJ2-3 | TRBV28 | NA | NA
CATSPRFQGDEQFF | TGTGCCACCAGCCCCCGATTTCAGGGCGATGAGCAGTTCTTC | TRBJ2-1 | TRBV15 | NA | NA
CASSRAAGVSYNEQFF | TGTGCCAGCAGCCGCGCGGCGGGAGTATCCTACAATGAGCAGTTCTTC | TRBJ2-1 | TRBV5-4 | NA | TRBD2
CASSQRYNEQFF | TGCGCCAGCAGCCAACGCTACAATGAGCAGTTCTTC | TRBJ2-1 | TRBV4-1 | NA | NA
CASSETGGAPTDTQYF | TGTGCCAGCAGTGAGACAGGGGGCGCCCCCACAGATACGCAGTATTTT | TRBJ2-3 | TRBV6-1 | NA | TRBD1
CASGVTMRLTDTQYF | TGTGCTAGTGGTGTGACTATGCGGCTCACAGATACGCAGTATTTT | TRBJ2-3 | TRBV12-5 | once | NA
CASSFKDRDNGYTF | TGTGCCAGCAGTTTCAAGGACAGGGATAATGGCTACACCTTC | TRBJ1-2 | TRBV27 | NA | TRBD1
CASGLVIGQGVYGYTF | TGTGCTAGTGGTTTGGTAATCGGACAGGGTGTCTATGGCTACACCTTC | TRBJ1-2 | TRBV12-5 | NA | TRBD1
CASSEHQELTGTSKSYEQYF | TGTGCCAGCAGTGAACATCAGGAGTTAACCGGGACATCAAAATCCTACGAGCAGTACTTC | TRBJ2-7 | TRBV6-1 | NA | NA
CASSFPRSGRAGDPYEQYF | TGTGCCAGCAGTTTCCCGAGGAGCGGGAGGGCGGGGGACCCCTACGAGCAGTACTTC | TRBJ2-7 | TRBV28 | NA | TRBD2
CASSPGQGKNYGYTF | TGTGCCAGCAGCCCGGGACAGGGGAAGAACTATGGCTACACCTTC | TRBJ1-2 | TRBV5-5 | NA | TRBD1
CAWTQRGHVRNEQFF | TGTGCCTGGACCCAAAGGGGACACGTTCGTAATGAGCAGTTCTTC | TRBJ2-1 | TRBV30 | NA | NA
CASSRKLAGGWGTYEQYF | TGCGCCAGCAGCCGAAAACTAGCGGGAGGATGGGGAACCTACGAGCAGTACTTC | TRBJ2-7 | TRBV4-3 | NA | TRBD2
CASSQELVRTTSGRTDTQYF | TGCGCCAGCAGCCAAGAGTTGGTTCGGACTACTAGCGGGAGGACAGATACGCAGTATTTT | TRBJ2-3 | TRBV4-3 | NA | TRBD2
CASSQVRREGRNEQFF | TGTGCCAGCAGCCAAGTACGACGGGAGGGCCGCAATGAGCAGTTCTTC | TRBJ2-1 | TRBV14 | NA | TRBD2
CASSSRREGGTPYEQYF | TGTGCCAGCAGCTCCCGGCGGGAGGGCGGAACCCCCTACGAGCAGTACTTC | TRBJ2-7 | TRBV7-2 | once | TRBD2
CASRGAEIRETQYF | TGTGCCAGCAGAGGAGCGGAAATAAGAGAGACCCAGTACTTC | TRBJ2-5 | TRBV14 | once | NA
CASMKLADYNEQFF | TGTGCCAGCATGAAACTAGCGGATTACAATGAGCAGTTCTTC | TRBJ2-1 | TRBV11-3 | few | TRBD2
CASSHWDSGNEKLFF | TGTGCCAGCAGTCACTGGGACAGCGGGAATGAAAAACTGTTTTTT | TRBJ1-4 | TRBV28 | NA | TRBD1
CASSPRQGLGNTEAFF | TGTGCCAGCAGCCCCCGACAGGGCTTGGGGAACACTGAAGCTTTCTTT | TRBJ1-1 | TRBV7-4 | NA | TRBD1
CASSQSGSGTFEQYF | TGTGCCAGCAGCCAAAGCGGGAGCGGGACCTTCGAGCAGTACTTC | TRBJ2-7 | TRBV7-9 | NA | TRBD2
CAWNRTQAISYEQYF | TGTGCCTGGAATAGAACCCAGGCGATCTCCTACGAGCAGTACTTC | TRBJ2-7 | TRBV30 | NA | NA
CASSLVCGSSYNEQFF | TGTGCCAGCAGCTTAGTATGCGGGAGCTCCTACAATGAGCAGTTCTTC | TRBJ2-1 | TRBV7-6 | NA | TRBD2
CASSLDILSNQPQHF | TGTGCCAGCAGTCTGGACATTCTCAGCAATCAGCCCCAGCATTTT | TRBJ1-5 | TRBV6-1 | NA | NA
CASSRQGGTEAFF | TGTGCCAGCAGTCGACAGGGCGGCACTGAAGCTTTCTTT | TRBJ1-1 | TRBV25-1 | NA | TRBD1
CASSLAAGTAHNEKLFF | TGTGCCAGCAGCTTAGCCGCCGGGACAGCCCATAATGAAAAACTGTTTTTT | TRBJ1-4 | TRBV11-2 | NA | TRBD1